The 21 T cell receptor beta chains presented below share a single source sample, sequenced in a study of T cells in localized non-small cell lung cancer. Some clones are missing from TCRdb's copy, which holds only in-frame ones; the method was immunoSEQ multiplex PCR. The sample lists 20,000 to 30,000 clones, about 88% occurring once. Sample: peripheral blood, taken before any cancer treatment. Receptor source: a male donor at least 60 years old with stage I squamous cell lung carcinoma.

This chain joins TRBV19 and TRBJ1-1, with D possibly being TRBD1 (6 bases). This CDR3 spans 12 amino acids. Looked up from germline, CDR1 is LNHDA and CDR2 is SQIVND (reference sequence). Trimming removed 7 bases from V and 5 bases from J, with 11 bases in between. CDR3 loop: CASIDRRTEAFF. CDR3 coding DNA: TGTGCCAGTATTGACAGGAGGACTGAAGCTTTCTTT.

The chain is built from TRBV19 and TRBJ2-1, with D unclear. V shed 5 bases and J shed 0 bases, with 11 bases lying between them. Germline CDR1 is LNHDA and CDR2 is SQIVND (reference sequence). The CDR3 has 15 residues. For the CDR3, the DNA is TGTGCCAGTAGTTTCTGGACCGACTCCTACAATGAGCAGTTCTTC. It yields the protein CASSFWTDSYNEQFF.

This chain joins TRBV7-8 and TRBJ2-3, with D uncertain. This CDR3 has 15 amino acids. Per germline, CDR1 SGHVS and CDR2 FQNEAQ. V was trimmed by 0 bases and J by 1 base, leaving 8 bases between them. The DNA for the CDR3 is TGTGCCAGCAGCTTAGCGCTGAGTGGCACAGATACGCAGTATTTT. Translation: CASSLALSGTDTQYF.

This chain links TRBV15 with TRBJ2-1; D perhaps matches TRBD2 (6 bases). Germline V gene sequence: CDR1 LNHNV, CDR2 YYDKDF (reference sequence). The CDR3 sequence is 17 residues long. V lost 0 bases to trimming and J lost 1 base, with 13 bases between them. CDR3 nucleotides: TGTGCCACCAGCAGAGATAAGTCGGAGGGGTCCTACAATGAGCAGTTCTTC. Its translation is CATSRDKSEGSYNEQFF.

The chain carries TRBV9 and TRBJ1-3; D gene uncertain. The CDR3 spans 14 residues. The germline V gene encodes CDR1 SGDLS and CDR2 YYNGEE. V gave up 4 bases and J gave up 0 bases, with 8 bases separating them. CDR3 bases: TGTGCCAGCAGCTCCCCTAACTCTGGAAACACCATATATTTT. It encodes CASSSPNSGNTIYF.

The gene calls are TRBV5-1 and TRBJ1-6; D ambiguous. Germline assignment: CDR1 SGHRS and CDR2 YFSETQ. The CDR3 consists of 16 residues. V lost 4 bases to trimming and J lost 0 bases, with 11 bases between them. CDR3 sequence reads: CASSPVSSSYNSPLHF. CDR3 nucleotides: TGCGCCAGCAGCCCGGTCAGTAGCTCCTATAATTCACCCCTCCACTTT.

This rearrangement joins TRBV6-5 to TRBJ2-3; tentatively, D is TRBD1 or TRBD2 (5 bases each). The CDR3 covers 13 residues. Trimming removed 2 bases at V and 3 bases at J, with 6 bases between. CDR1 and CDR2 (germline): MNHEY, SVGAGI. DNA of the CDR3: TGTGCCAGCAGTTACGGGGGTACAGATACGCAGTATTTT. It yields the protein CASSYGGTDTQYF.

The V and J genes are TRBV6-5 and TRBJ1-3; TRBD1 is a possible D gene (6 bases). The CDR3 has 14 amino acids. The V gene lost 2 bases and the J gene lost 4 bases, with 9 bases spanning the gap. Germline CDR1 and CDR2: MNHEY and SVGAGI. CDR3 region: CASSYLQGGNTIYF. In DNA, the CDR3 is TGTGCCAGCAGTTACCTACAGGGAGGAAACACCATATATTTT.

This clone was counted only a few times. The rearrangement joins TRBV11-3 to TRBJ2-3; TRBD2 aligns across 7 bases. J gave up 3 bases and V 3 bases, and 6 bases lay outside the gene matches. The CDR3 consists of 15 residues. CDR1 and CDR2 from the germline V gene are SGHNT and YENEEA. The CDR3 DNA reads as TGTGCCAGCAGCTTTGGTAGCGGGCGTACAGATACGCAGTATTTT. Protein product: CASSFGSGRTDTQYF. Combining the CDR3 with reference TRBV11-3 and TRBJ2-3 gives the whole variable domain EAGVVQSPRYKIIEKKQPVAFWCNPISGHNTLYWYLQNLGQGPELLIRYENEEAVDDSQLPKDRFSAERLKGVDSTLKIQPAELGDSAVYLCASSFGSGRTDTQYFGPGTRLTVL.

The chain recombines TRBV7-8 with TRBJ2-2, with D unresolved. Germline CDR1 and CDR2: SGHVS and FQNEAQ. The V end lost 1 base, the J end lost 0 bases, and 6 bases lay between the germline ends. The CDR3 consists of 15 residues. The CDR3 bases are TGTGCCAGCAGCTTAGTCTCGGCGAACACCGGGGAGCTGTTTTTT. Amino acids: CASSLVSANTGELFF.

This clone showed up just once. This chain joins TRBV5-1 and TRBJ2-5; D not resolved. V shed 0 bases and J shed 5 bases, with 14 bases lying between them. The CDR3 runs to 15 residues. CDR1 is SGHRS and CDR2 is YFSETQ in the germline V gene. The CDR3 DNA follows: TGCGCCAGCAGCTTGGAGCCGGGCTCTAGGGAGACCCAGTACTTC. Residues: CASSLEPGSRETQYF.

The rearrangement uses TRBV6-1 and TRBJ1-5; D is perhaps TRBD1 (5 bases). The CDR3 has 12 amino acids. V lost 8 bases, J lost 5 bases, and 10 bases lay in between. Germline loops: CDR1 MNHNS, CDR2 SASEGT. The CDR3 loop reads CASVQGDQPQHF. The CDR3 region has the DNA TGTGCCAGCGTTCAGGGAGATCAGCCCCAGCATTTT.

By share, this clone ranks as medium-sized. The chain recombines TRBV6-5 with TRBJ1-1; D gene ambiguous. The CDR3 has 13 residues. Trimming cost V 2 bases and J 5 bases, with 9 bases left between them. Germline CDR1 reads MNHEY; CDR2 reads SVGAGI. The CDR3 sequence is CASSYDAGTEAFF. The DNA of the CDR3 is TGTGCCAGCAGTTACGATGCTGGGACTGAAGCTTTCTTT.

The chain combines TRBV9 with TRBJ1-2; tentative D call: TRBD1 (6 bases). From germline, CDR1 is SGDLS and CDR2 YYNGEE. The CDR3 consists of 14 residues. The ends were cut back, 2 bases at V and 2 bases at J, with 10 bases in the middle. CDR3 sequence: CASSVAGTNYGYTF. CDR3 sequence (DNA): TGTGCCAGCAGCGTGGCAGGGACAAACTATGGCTACACCTTC.

This chain connects TRBV19 to TRBJ1-6, with TRBD1 matching over 7 bases. In germline, CDR1 is LNHDA, CDR2 SQIVND (reference sequence). After removal of 4 bases from V and 5 bases from J, the junction contained 5 bases not matched to a gene. This CDR3 is 15 amino acids long. The CDR3 nucleotides read TGTGCCAGTAGTACCACAGGGGAAGATAATTCACCCCTCCACTTT. As protein: CASSTTGEDNSPLHF.

This chain connects TRBV30 to TRBJ1-2; no firm D call. The germline V gene encodes CDR1 GTSNPN and CDR2 SVGIG (reference sequence). Between the trimmed V and J ends, which lost 1 base and 7 bases, there was a span of 16 bases. CDR3 size: 14 residues. CDR3 nucleotides: TGTGCCTGGAGTGGTGGAGGCTCTCAGAGTGGCTACACCTTC. This gives the protein CAWSGGGSQSGYTF.

The genes are TRBV18 and TRBJ2-2, with D unresolved. The CDR3 is made up of 13 amino acids. Trimming stripped 2 bases from V and 4 bases from J, with 5 bases between. In germline, CDR1 is KGHSH, CDR2 LQKENI. CDR3 sequence: CASSPTRTGELFF. The CDR3 DNA follows: TGTGCCAGCTCACCAACCCGCACCGGGGAGCTGTTTTTT.

By sample share, this clone is large. This chain connects TRBV7-3 to TRBJ1-6; D perhaps matches TRBD1 (5 bases). The CDR3 is 16 amino acids. Trimming took 0 bases from V and 7 from J, leaving 13 bases between them. Germline values: CDR1 SGHTA, CDR2 FQGTGA. CDR3 coding DNA: TGTGCCAGCAGCTTAACGGCAGGGAGCGACAATTCACCCCTCCACTTT. This translates into CASSLTAGSDNSPLHF.

This chain joins TRBV19 and TRBJ1-5, with D unresolved. V was trimmed by 6 bases and J by 1 base, leaving 16 bases between them. Germline CDR1 and CDR2: LNHDA and SQIVND (reference sequence). The CDR3 is made up of 16 amino acids. The CDR3: CASRTYSLGSNQPQHF. The CDR3 region has the DNA TGTGCCAGTAGAACGTATTCCCTGGGGAGCAATCAGCCCCAGCATTTT.

The rearrangement uses TRBV5-1 and TRBJ1-1; possible D gene TRBD1, 6 bases. The CDR3 spans 15 residues. Germline CDR1 and CDR2: SGHRS and YFSETQ. Trimming pared 0 bases from V and 5 bases from J, leaving 14 bases between. The CDR3 nucleotides read TGCGCCAGCAGCTTGGAGCGGGGGACAAGTACTGAAGCTTTCTTT. Amino acid sequence: CASSLERGTSTEAFF.

The gene calls are TRBV7-8 and TRBJ2-7; maybe TRBD2 (6 bases). Trimming took 1 base from V and 5 from J, leaving 21 bases between them. The CDR3 is made up of 17 amino acids. The germline V gene has CDR1 SGHVS and CDR2 FQNEAQ. The CDR3 region is CASSLGPNPGDRNEQYF. Here the CDR3 DNA reads TGTGCCAGCAGCTTAGGCCCAAACCCGGGGGATAGGAACGAGCAGTACTTC.